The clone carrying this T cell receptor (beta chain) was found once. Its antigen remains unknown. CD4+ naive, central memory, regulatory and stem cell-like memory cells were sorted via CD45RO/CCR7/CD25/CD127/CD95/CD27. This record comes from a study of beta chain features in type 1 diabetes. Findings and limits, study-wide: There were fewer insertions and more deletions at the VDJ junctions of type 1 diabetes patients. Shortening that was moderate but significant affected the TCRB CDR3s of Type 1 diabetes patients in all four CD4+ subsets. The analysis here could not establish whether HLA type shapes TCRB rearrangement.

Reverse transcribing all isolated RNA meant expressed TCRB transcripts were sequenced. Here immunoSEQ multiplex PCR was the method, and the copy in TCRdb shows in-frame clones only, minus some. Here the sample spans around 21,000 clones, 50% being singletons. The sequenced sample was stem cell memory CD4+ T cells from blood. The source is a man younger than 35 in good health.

This CDR3 reads CASSRRQDTDTQYF. The CDR3 DNA reads TGTGCCAGCAGCCGTCGACAGGACACAGATACGCAGTATTTT. The chain employs TRBV6-5 and TRBJ2-3; D is perhaps TRBD1 (6 bases). This CDR3 has 14 amino acids. Germline lookup yields CDR1 MNHEY and CDR2 SVGAGI. The V end was cut by 6 bases, the J end by 2 bases, with 12 bases between.